The clone carrying this TCR beta chain was observed at least ten times. Arm-PCR of CDR3 regions and iRepertoire HTBI primers were the basis on which TCR beta libraries were built. TCRdb redid the calling of the multiplex PCR reads with MiXCR, one entry per CDR3 protein. In the table there are about 620,000 distinct CDR3 sequences, 16% of which are singletons. The time point was: newly diagnosed GD, antithyroid drugs for less than 3 months. Extracted PBMC RNA gave rise to the TCR library. It was an endocrinology department in Xi'an, China, that provided the patients. The sample is drawn from a study of regulatory T cells in long-lasting Graves disease. V lost 5 bases, J lost 4 bases, and 12 bases lay in between. CDR3 length equals 13 residues. The sample also formed part of further work on T cells in Graves' hyperthyroidism and ophthalmopathy. That paper states: Lactation, pregnancy, other autoimmune disease or uncontrolled infection excluded patients. Orbital computed tomography and thyroid ultrasound, together with serum TRAb and thyroxine and clinical symptoms, were used for diagnoses. Within blood appeared most thyroid clonotypes that had expanded above 0.001.

This TCR was sampled from a woman aged 30 to 39 with Graves disease. The material was peripheral blood mononuclear cells (PBMCs), obtained at new diagnosis, from a patient treated with antithyroid drugs. This chain connects TRBV12-3 or TRBV12-4 to TRBJ2-7, with a tentative D call TRBD1 (7 bases). The CDR3 loop is CASSAGGRYEQYF. DNA of the CDR3: TGTGCCAGCAGTGCAGGGGGGCGTTACGAGCAGTACTTC.